Listed below are T cell receptor beta chains from one sample, sequenced in a study of response to subunit inactivated influenza vaccine. One entry per CDR3 protein, called by TCRdb with MiXCR from the RT-PCR reads. The data show about 780,000 distinct CDR3 sequences, roughly 20% seen once. The material was PBMCs from blood, obtained around 5 days after vaccination. These receptors all come from a man between 50 and 59 years old who received an inactivated influenza vaccine. The CDR3 runs from the conserved cysteine through the conserved F or W. A D gene is named only where the DNA matches it firmly. Not every row has a clone size; where given, it reads once, few, many or a size class.

>few|TRBV20-1|.|TRBJ2-3
CSAVTSSTSTDTQYF
TGCAGTGCGGTTACTAGCAGTACTAGCACAGATACGCAGTATTTT
>few|TRBV6-2/TRBV6-3|.|TRBJ1-2
CASSFDVMRNYGYTF
TGTGCCAGCAGTTTCGATGTGATGAGGAACTATGGCTACACCTTC
>.|TRBV6-2/TRBV6-3|.|TRBJ2-6
CASSYSGFTGANVLTF
TGTGCCAGCAGTTACTCGGGGTTCACTGGGGCCAACGTCCTGACTTTC
>.|TRBV5-6|.|TRBJ2-7
CASTQLPGPPSEQYF
TGTGCCAGCACCCAACTACCCGGACCTCCGAGTGAGCAGTACTTC
>.|TRBV6-1|TRBD2|TRBJ2-1
CASSDSGRAYNEQFF
TGTGCCAGCAGTGATAGCGGGAGGGCCTACAATGAGCAGTTCTTC
>few|TRBV19|.|TRBJ2-3
CASSIDHRTDTQYF
TGTGCCAGTAGTATAGATCACCGTACGGATACGCAGTATTTT
>few|TRBV12-3/TRBV12-4|.|TRBJ2-2
CASSFMGPGELFF
TGTGCCAGCAGTTTCATGGGGCCCGGGGAGCTGTTTTTT
>many|TRBV5-5|.|TRBJ2-1
CASSFAWIPGYNEQFF
TGTGCCAGCAGCTTTGCCTGGATTCCTGGATACAATGAGCAGTTCTTC
>many|TRBV5-5|.|TRBJ2-7
CASSLVQGSLDEQYF
TGTGCCAGCAGCTTGGTGCAGGGGAGTTTGGACGAGCAGTACTTC
>few|TRBV20-1|TRBD2|TRBJ2-5
CSATGLAGVKQETQYF
TGCAGTGCTACGGGACTAGCGGGGGTAAAACAAGAGACCCAGTACTTC
>.|TRBV6-5|TRBD1|TRBJ2-2
CASSYGQGGTGELFF
TGTGCCAGCAGTTACGGACAGGGAGGCACCGGGGAGCTGTTTTTT
>.|TRBV5-1|TRBD1|TRBJ1-2
CASRSGTGTANYGYTF
TGCGCCAGCAGGTCCGGGACAGGGACTGCTAACTATGGCTACACCTTC
>few|TRBV10-3|TRBD2|TRBJ2-2
CAISEPSGFVGELFF
TGTGCCATCAGTGAACCTAGCGGGTTCGTCGGGGAGCTGTTTTTT
>.|TRBV2|TRBD2|TRBJ2-3
CASSVNMGLAGVTDTQYF
TGTGCCAGCAGTGTCAATATGGGACTAGCGGGAGTCACAGATACGCAGTATTTT
>.|TRBV20-1|TRBD2|TRBJ2-3
CSASAGGLSDTQYF
TGCAGTGCTAGTGCGGGGGGGCTTTCAGATACGCAGTATTTT
>few|TRBV15|TRBD1|TRBJ1-4
CATSRAKRTGGLFF
TGTGCCACCAGCAGAGCGAAAAGGACAGGCGGACTGTTTTTT
>once|TRBV15|.|TRBJ2-3
CATSRAPRRASDTQYF
TGTGCCACCAGCAGAGCTCCGCGGCGGGCCAGTGATACGCAGTATTTT
>few|TRBV27|.|TRBJ2-1
CASSPGKAPYNEQFF
TGTGCCAGCAGCCCCGGGAAAGCCCCCTACAATGAGCAGTTCTTC
>few|TRBV5-1|TRBD1|TRBJ2-3
CASSFRQGPDTQYF
TGCGCCAGCAGCTTTCGACAGGGCCCAGATACGCAGTATTTT
>.|TRBV30|.|TRBJ1-6
CAWSLTGQGYNSPLHF
TGTGCCTGGAGCCTCACGGGCCAGGGTTATAATTCACCCCTCCACTTT
>many|TRBV4-1|TRBD2|TRBJ2-2
CASSQEAGISTGELFF
TGCGCCAGCAGCCAAGAAGCGGGAATAAGCACCGGGGAGCTGTTTTTT
>.|TRBV5-6|.|TRBJ2-1
CASSLVGPPGNEQFF
TGTGCCAGCAGCTTGGTTGGGCCGCCCGGCAATGAGCAGTTCTTC
>few|TRBV12-3/TRBV12-4|.|TRBJ2-7
CASTRRGRLEYEQYF
TGTGCCAGCACTAGACGTGGCCGTTTAGAGTACGAGCAGTACTTC
>.|TRBV5-1|TRBD2|TRBJ2-1
CASSLAVAGDEQFF
TGCGCCAGCAGCTTGGCCGTGGCGGGGGATGAGCAGTTCTTC
>many|TRBV24-1|TRBD2|TRBJ2-1
CATSDLAVPYNEQFF
TGTGCCACCAGTGACCTAGCGGTCCCCTACAATGAGCAGTTCTTC
>.|TRBV7-9|TRBD2|TRBJ2-3
CASSKGLAGDTDTQYF
TGTGCCAGCAGCAAAGGACTAGCGGGGGACACAGATACGCAGTATTTT
>.|TRBV28|.|TRBJ1-4
CASSLVGGATNEKLFF
TGTGCCAGCAGTTTGGTCGGCGGGGCAACTAATGAAAAACTGTTTTTT
>.|TRBV20-1|TRBD1|TRBJ2-1
CCARDRTGKVSYNEQFF
TGCTGTGCTAGAGATCGGACAGGGAAGGTCTCCTACAATGAGCAGTTCTTC
>few|TRBV7-2|.|TRBJ1-2
CASSLTQGGYTF
TGTGCCAGCAGCCTGACCCAGGGGGGCTACACCTTC
>.|TRBV7-3|TRBD2|TRBJ2-1
CASSRLTSGPYNEQFF
TGTGCCAGCAGCCGATTAACTAGCGGGCCTTACAATGAGCAGTTCTTC
>many|TRBV29-1|TRBD2|TRBJ2-1
CSVELAGAGQFF
TGCAGCGTTGAACTAGCGGGGGCGGGGCAGTTCTTC
>few|TRBV12-3/TRBV12-4|TRBD2|TRBJ2-3
CASTHRAGAKTDTQYF
TGTGCCAGCACCCATAGAGCGGGGGCGAAGACAGATACGCAGTATTTT
>.|TRBV29-1|TRBD2|TRBJ2-1
CSVEGSGINEQFF
TGCAGCGTTGAAGGTAGCGGGATCAATGAGCAGTTCTTC
>.|TRBV28|TRBD2|TRBJ2-7
CASSALTSGSIREQYF
TGTGCCAGCAGTGCATTAACTAGCGGGAGTATTCGCGAGCAGTACTTC
>.|TRBV5-1|.|TRBJ2-2
CASSPFSDTGELFF
TGCGCCAGCAGCCCATTTAGCGACACCGGGGAGCTGTTTTTT
>few|TRBV7-9|.|TRBJ2-1
CASSLEEHPGDEQFF
TGTGCCAGCAGCTTAGAGGAGCACCCGGGCGATGAGCAGTTCTTC
>many|TRBV4-3|.|TRBJ1-6
CASSQEEYSPLHF
TGCGCCAGCAGCCAAGAGGAATACTCACCCCTCCACTTT
>.|TRBV6-1|TRBD1|TRBJ2-5
CATGQGGFQDTQYF
TGTGCCACCGGACAGGGGGGATTCCAAGATACCCAGTACTTC
>.|TRBV20-1|.|TRBJ1-2
CSARGHYYGYTF
TGCAGTGCTAGGGGACACTACTATGGCTACACCTTC
>few|TRBV20-1|.|TRBJ2-7
CSAREGGLTYEQYF
TGCAGTGCTAGAGAAGGGGGACTCACCTACGAGCAGTACTTC
>.|TRBV10-1|TRBD2|TRBJ2-1
CASRGSIIRGVNEQFF
TGCGCCAGCAGGGGATCGATCATTCGGGGGGTTAATGAGCAGTTCTTC
>many|TRBV12-3/TRBV12-4|.|TRBJ2-1
CASSSYRGNEQFF
TGTGCCAGCAGTTCCTATCGCGGAAATGAGCAGTTCTTC
>.|TRBV7-9|TRBD2|TRBJ2-3
CASSRSSGTTDTQYF
TGTGCCAGCAGCAGGTCTAGCGGGACCACAGATACGCAGTATTTT
>many|TRBV29-1|TRBD2|TRBJ2-7
CSVASGRNEQYF
TGCAGCGTTGCTAGCGGGAGGAACGAGCAGTACTTC
>many|TRBV12-3/TRBV12-4|TRBD2|TRBJ2-7
CASSLRLAGSSYEQYF
TGTGCCAGCAGTCTCCGACTAGCGGGGAGCTCCTACGAGCAGTACTTC
>few|TRBV4-3|.|TRBJ2-2
CASSRWTGNNPGELFF
TGCGCCAGCAGCCGCTGGACGGGGAATAACCCCGGGGAGCTGTTTTTT
>.|TRBV2|TRBD2|TRBJ2-7
CASSGVGLAERYEQYF
TGTGCCAGCAGTGGGGTCGGACTAGCCGAACGCTACGAGCAGTACTTC
>many|TRBV12-3/TRBV12-4|.|TRBJ2-1
CASSPGGAQGDEQFF
TGTGCCAGCAGCCCCGGCGGAGCCCAGGGCGATGAGCAGTTCTTC
>few|TRBV29-1|TRBD1|TRBJ1-1
CSVHRDRATEAFF
TGCAGCGTGCATCGGGACAGGGCCACTGAAGCTTTCTTT
>.|TRBV20-1|TRBD1|TRBJ1-2
CSASGDRDYGYTF
TGCAGTGCTAGCGGGGACAGGGACTATGGCTACACCTTC
>few|TRBV5-1|.|TRBJ2-7
CASSLVGEDEQYF
TGCGCCAGCAGCTTGGTAGGGGAGGACGAGCAGTACTTC
>few|TRBV7-6|TRBD2|TRBJ2-1
CASSLAASGDKQFF
TGTGCCAGCAGCTTAGCCGCTAGCGGAGACAAGCAGTTCTTC
>.|TRBV5-1|.|TRBJ1-5
CASRRGANSNQPQHF
TGCGCCTCTCGCCGCGGGGCTAATAGCAATCAGCCCCAGCATTTT
>.|TRBV20-1|.|TRBJ2-2
CSAREVVTNTGELFF
TGCAGTGCTAGGGAGGTTGTTACGAACACCGGGGAGCTGTTTTTT
>few|TRBV5-1|.|TRBJ2-2
CASSLRLPDTGELFF
TGCGCCAGCAGCTTGCGGCTGCCGGACACCGGGGAGCTGTTTTTT